The 9 T cell receptor beta chains presented below share a single source sample, sequenced in a study of cytomegalovirus exposure and HLA in healthy donors. PCR involved 60 Vbeta and 13 Jbeta primers. Some clones are missing from TCRdb's copy, which holds only in-frame ones; the method was immunoSEQ multiplex PCR. The sample comprises fewer than 200,000 clones, about two thirds of which are singletons, and under 3% rests with the top ten. Sequenced sample: PBMCs. All receptors derive from a human donor in good health.

The chain employs TRBV6-6 and TRBJ2-7; D gene ambiguous. V was trimmed by 0 bases and J by 0 bases, leaving 6 bases between them. The CDR3 sequence is 14 residues long. Per the germline V gene, CDR1 is MNHNY and CDR2 is SVGAGI (reference sequence). The CDR3 is CASSYSSNSYEQYF. CDR3 in DNA: TGTGCCAGCAGTTACTCTTCTAACTCCTACGAGCAGTACTTC.

The rearrangement uses TRBV30 and TRBJ1-2, with 11 bases lining up with TRBD1. Germline CDR1 is GTSNPN and CDR2 is SVGIG (reference sequence). With V trimmed by 1 base and J by 4 bases, 2 bases remained unmatched. The CDR3 loop spans 14 amino acids. The CDR3 sequence: CAWSGTGGAYGYTF. The CDR3 coding sequence is TGTGCCTGGAGTGGGACAGGGGGCGCCTATGGCTACACCTTC.

The rearrangement links TRBV19 to TRBJ1-2; weak D call: TRBD1 (6 bases). From germline, CDR1 is LNHDA and CDR2 SQIVND (reference sequence). This CDR3 contains 14 residues. Between the trimmed V and J ends, which lost 3 bases and 7 bases, there was a span of 15 bases. For the CDR3, the DNA is TGTGCCAGTAGTATCCTGGGGGCGCGATCTGGCTACACCTTC. This encodes CASSILGARSGYTF.

The gene calls are TRBV9 and TRBJ2-1, with TRBD1 matching 8 bases. V shed 3 bases, J shed 0 bases, and the junction held 5 bases outside the gene matches. CDR1 and CDR2 (germline): SGDLS, YYNGEE. The CDR3 consists of 16 residues. CDR3 DNA sequence: TGTGCCAGCAGCGCGAACAGGGGGAGCTCCTACAATGAGCAGTTCTTC. It encodes CASSANRGSSYNEQFF.

V is TRBV4-1 and J is TRBJ2-5, with D maybe TRBD2 (5 bases). The V end lost 2 bases, the J end lost 2 bases, and 12 bases lay between the germline ends. Germline CDR1 reads MGHRA; CDR2 reads YSYEKL. The CDR3 is 15 residues long. As DNA, the CDR3 is TGCGCCAGCAGCCAAATCGGGGTTCGGCAAGAGACCCAGTACTTC. Its protein product is CASSQIGVRQETQYF.

J is TRBJ1-5 and V is TRBV19, with D perhaps matching TRBD1 (5 bases). Germline-derived CDR1 and CDR2 are LNHDA and SQIVND (reference sequence). V gave up 1 base and J gave up 7 bases, with 8 bases separating them. This CDR3 spans 13 amino acids. CDR3: CASSIAQGQPQHF. The CDR3 nucleotides read TGTGCCAGTAGTATAGCCCAGGGCCAGCCCCAGCATTTT.

In its sample, this clone was seen a few times. The chain combines TRBV7-2 with TRBJ2-7; TRBD2 agrees at 8 bases. Per the germline V gene, CDR1 is SGHTA and CDR2 is FQGNSA. V dropped 3 bases and J dropped 2; count of bases not matched to a gene: 6. The CDR3 covers 15 residues. CDR3 DNA sequence: TGTGCCAGCAGCTTCGTAGCGGGGAGTGCCTACGAGCAGTACTTC. Its protein product is CASSFVAGSAYEQYF.

This clone was found once. The J gene is TRBJ1-5, the V gene TRBV7-8; D is possibly TRBD1 (5 bases). Trimming left V 4 bases short and J 11 bases short, with 15 bases between. The CDR3 is 13 residues long. Germline lookup yields CDR1 SGHVS and CDR2 FQNEAQ. The CDR3 is CASSSTPRVTQHF. The CDR3 DNA reads TGTGCCAGCAGCTCGACGCCCAGGGTGACCCAGCATTTT.

V and J are TRBV4-2 and TRBJ1-2, with no clear D. The germline CDR1 and CDR2 sequences are LGHNA and YNFKEQ. Trimming cost V 0 bases and J 8 bases, with 13 bases left between them. CDR3 length: 14 residues. The CDR3 loop is CASSQEPQDGGYTF. The DNA of the CDR3 is TGTGCCAGCAGCCAAGAACCGCAGGATGGCGGCTACACCTTC.